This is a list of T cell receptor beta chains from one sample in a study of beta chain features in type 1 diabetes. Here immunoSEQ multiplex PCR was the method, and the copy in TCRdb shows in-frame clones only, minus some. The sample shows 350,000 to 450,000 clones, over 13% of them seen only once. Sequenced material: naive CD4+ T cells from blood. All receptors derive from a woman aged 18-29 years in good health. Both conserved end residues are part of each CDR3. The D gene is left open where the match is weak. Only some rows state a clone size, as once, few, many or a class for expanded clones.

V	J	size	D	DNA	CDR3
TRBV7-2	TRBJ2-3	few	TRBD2	TGTGCCAGTCGGCTAGCGGGCACAGATACGCAGTATTTT	CASRLAGTDTQYF
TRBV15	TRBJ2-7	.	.	TGTGCCACCAGCAGAGACGTTACTAGCATCGAGCAGTACTTC	CATSRDVTSIEQYF
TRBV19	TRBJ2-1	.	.	TGTGCCAGTAGTATCCCCGGAGGAAGCAGCAATGAGCAGTTCTTC	CASSIPGGSSNEQFF
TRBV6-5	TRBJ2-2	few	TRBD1	TGTGCCAGCAGATTCGACAGGGGGCTGACGGGGGAGCTGTTTTTT	CASRFDRGLTGELFF
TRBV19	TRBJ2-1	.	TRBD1	TGTGCCAGTAGTACCGGGACAGGGACTGAGCAGTTCTTC	CASSTGTGTEQFF
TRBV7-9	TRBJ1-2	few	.	TGTGCCAGCAGCCTAACCGGGACAACCCTCTCCTATGGCTACACCTTC	CASSLTGTTLSYGYTF
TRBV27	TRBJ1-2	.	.	TGTGCCAGCAGTTCGACAAGTAACTATGGCTACACCTTC	CASSSTSNYGYTF
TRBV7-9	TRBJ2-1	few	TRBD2	TGTGCCAGCAGCCACCGGCAGCGGGAGGGACCCAATGAGCAGTTCTTC	CASSHRQREGPNEQFF
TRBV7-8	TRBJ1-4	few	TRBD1	TGTGCCAGCAGCTTAAGGGGGCGGGATGAAAAACTGTTTTTT	CASSLRGRDEKLFF
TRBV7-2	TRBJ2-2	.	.	TGTGCCAGCAGCTTAGCAAGAGGGAGACGAACCCGCCTGGAGCTGTTTTTT	CASSLARGRRTRLELFF
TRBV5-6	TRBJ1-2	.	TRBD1	TGTGCCAGCAGGTTATCCGGGACAGACTATGGCTACACCTTC	CASRLSGTDYGYTF
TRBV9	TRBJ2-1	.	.	TGTGCCAGCAGCGTAGAGCTAAAGAGGGATGAGCAGTTCTTC	CASSVELKRDEQFF
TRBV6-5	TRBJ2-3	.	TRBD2	TGTGCCAGCAGACGACTAGCGGGAGTAGGCGATACGCAGTATTTT	CASRRLAGVGDTQYF
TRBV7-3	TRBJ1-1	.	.	TGTGCCAGCAGCTTAGAGAAAGCTTTCTTT	CASSLEKAFF
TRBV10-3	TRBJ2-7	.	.	TGTGCCATCAATGGGCGTCAGGGAGGCTACGAGCAGTACTTC	CAINGRQGGYEQYF
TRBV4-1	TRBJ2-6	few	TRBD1	TGCGCCAGCAGCCACCGGACAGGGGGCGCTGGGGCCAACGTCCTGACTTTC	CASSHRTGGAGANVLTF
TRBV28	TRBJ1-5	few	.	TGTGCCAGCAGTTTCCTATTCAGGGGTGGCGGCAATCAGCCCCAGCATTTT	CASSFLFRGGGNQPQHF
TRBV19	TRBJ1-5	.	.	TGTGCCAGCATATCTCAGGGTCACAGCAATCAGCCCCAGCATTTT	CASISQGHSNQPQHF
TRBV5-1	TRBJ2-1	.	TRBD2	TGCGCCAGCAGCTTGCAACTAGCGTTTAACAATGAGCAGTTCTTC	CASSLQLAFNNEQFF
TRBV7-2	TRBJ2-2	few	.	TGTGCCAGCAGCTCAGGTCCGAACACCGGGGAGCTGTTTTTT	CASSSGPNTGELFF
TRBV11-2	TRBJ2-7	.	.	TGTGCCAGCAGCTCTGGCCCTAGCACACCAGGTTTGTACTTC	CASSSGPSTPGLYF
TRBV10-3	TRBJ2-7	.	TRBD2	TGTGCCATCAGTGAGTCCCCCCAGGCGGGAGGGCGAGGGGAGCAGTACTTC	CAISESPQAGGRGEQYF
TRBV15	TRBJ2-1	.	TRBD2	TGTGCCACCAGCAGAGTGGCGGCGGGGGGCAATGAGCAGTTCTTC	CATSRVAAGGNEQFF
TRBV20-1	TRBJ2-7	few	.	TGCAGTGCTAGGACTAGGAACGAGCAGTACTTC	CSARTRNEQYF
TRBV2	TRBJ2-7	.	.	TGTGCCAGCAGTACTGCGGGGGAGCAGTACTTC	CASSTAGEQYF
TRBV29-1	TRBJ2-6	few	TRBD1	TGCAGCGTTAGGACAGGTTCAACTGGGGCCAACGTCCTGACTTTC	CSVRTGSTGANVLTF
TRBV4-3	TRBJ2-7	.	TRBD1	TGCGCCAGCAGCCAAGAAGTAGGGACAGGGGGCTTGTACGAGCAGTACTTC	CASSQEVGTGGLYEQYF
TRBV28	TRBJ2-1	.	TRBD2	TGTGCCAGCAGTGTAAACCATTGGACTAGCGGACCCTACAATGAGCAGTTCTTC	CASSVNHWTSGPYNEQFF
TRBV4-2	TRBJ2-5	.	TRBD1	TGTGCCAGCAGCCAAGATAGGGGGCTGGAGACCCAGTACTTC	CASSQDRGLETQYF
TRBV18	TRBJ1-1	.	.	TGTGCCAGCTCACCATCCCCCCACACCCAGAACACTGAAGCTTTCTTT	CASSPSPHTQNTEAFF
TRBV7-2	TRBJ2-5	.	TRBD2	TGTGCCAGCAGACCCGGACTAGAGGTGGAGACCCAGTACTTC	CASRPGLEVETQYF
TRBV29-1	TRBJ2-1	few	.	TGCAGCGTTGAACCCCTGAGCAATGAGCAGTTCTTC	CSVEPLSNEQFF
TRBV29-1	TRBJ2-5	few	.	TGCAGCGTTCGACCAGGGCAAGAGACCCAGTACTTC	CSVRPGQETQYF
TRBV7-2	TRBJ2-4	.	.	TGTGCCAGCAGCGGACAGACCCTAGCCAAAAACATTCAGTACTTC	CASSGQTLAKNIQYF
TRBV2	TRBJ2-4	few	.	TGTGCCAGCATCCCTAGAGGGCTAGCCAAAAACATTCAGTACTTC	CASIPRGLAKNIQYF
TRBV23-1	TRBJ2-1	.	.	TGCGCCAGCAGTCCAGGGTGGCATGAGCAGTTCTTC	CASSPGWHEQFF
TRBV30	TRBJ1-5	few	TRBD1	TGTGCCTTGGACAGGGGGCACGGGCAGCCCCAGCATTTT	CALDRGHGQPQHF
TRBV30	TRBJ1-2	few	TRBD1	TGTGCCTGGAGTGTACAGGGGGGAACCTATGGCTACACCTTC	CAWSVQGGTYGYTF
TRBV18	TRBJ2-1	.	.	TGTGCCAGCTCACCGCCTGGGGGGAAGGCGAATGAGCAGTTCTTC	CASSPPGGKANEQFF
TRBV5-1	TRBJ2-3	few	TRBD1	TGCGCCAGCAGCCCTCCAGGACAGGCGGATACGCAGTATTTT	CASSPPGQADTQYF
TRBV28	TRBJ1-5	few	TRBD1	TGTGCCAGCAGACCTCCCGGGACAGTTCAGCCCCAGCATTTT	CASRPPGTVQPQHF
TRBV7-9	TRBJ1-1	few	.	TGTGCCAGCGGCGGGGAGGCAGCTTTCTTT	CASGGEAAFF
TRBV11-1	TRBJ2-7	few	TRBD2	TGTGCCAGCAGCTGGCGGGAGCCAACCTACGAGCAGTACTTC	CASSWREPTYEQYF
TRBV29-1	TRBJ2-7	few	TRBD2	TGCAGCGTTGGGACCCGGACTAGCGGGTTCTCCTACGAGCAGTACTTC	CSVGTRTSGFSYEQYF
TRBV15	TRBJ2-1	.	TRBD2	TGTGCCACCAGCAGAGCTTCCATAGCGGGCACACACAATGAGCAGTTCTTC	CATSRASIAGTHNEQFF
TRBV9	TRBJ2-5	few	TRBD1	TGTGCCAGCAGCTCCCGACAGGGCCAAGAGACCCAGTACTTC	CASSSRQGQETQYF
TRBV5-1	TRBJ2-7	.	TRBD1	TGCGCCAGCAGTCTTCAGGGGGCGGGGTACGAGCAGTACTTC	CASSLQGAGYEQYF
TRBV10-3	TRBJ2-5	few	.	TGTGCCATCAGCCCCGGGACACACCAAGAGACCCAGTACTTC	CAISPGTHQETQYF
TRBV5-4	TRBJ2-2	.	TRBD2	TGTGCCAGCAGCTTCTTAGCGGGAGGAAGCACCGGGGAGCTGTTTTTT	CASSFLAGGSTGELFF
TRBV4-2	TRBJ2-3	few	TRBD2	TGTGCCAGCAGCCAGGAATCCGGGACTAGCTTAGATACGCAGTATTTT	CASSQESGTSLDTQYF
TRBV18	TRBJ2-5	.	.	TGTGCCAGCTCACCACCGACGGGGGAGACCCAGTACTTC	CASSPPTGETQYF
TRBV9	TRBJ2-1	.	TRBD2	TGTGCCAGCGAAGCGGGAGGAGGCTACAATGAGCAGTTCTTC	CASEAGGGYNEQFF
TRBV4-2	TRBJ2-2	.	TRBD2	TGTGCCAGCAGCCCCCTAGCGGGGACGAACACCGGGGAGCTGTTTTTT	CASSPLAGTNTGELFF
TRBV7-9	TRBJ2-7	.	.	TGTGCCAGCAGCTCAGGAATCGCCTACGAGCAGTACTTC	CASSSGIAYEQYF
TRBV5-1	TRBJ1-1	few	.	TGCGCCAGCAGCTTGGAACAGGGTAGGGCTTTCTTT	CASSLEQGRAFF
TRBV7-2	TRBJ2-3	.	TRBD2	TGTGCCAGCATTTCTCATAGCGGGAGGCCTTTGGATACGCAGTATTTT	CASISHSGRPLDTQYF
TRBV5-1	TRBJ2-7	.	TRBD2	TGCGCCAGCAGCTTTCCCGGGACTACCGGAATCTACGAGCAGTACTTC	CASSFPGTTGIYEQYF
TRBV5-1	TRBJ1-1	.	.	TGCGCCAGCAGCTTCAGGGGCACTGAAGCTTTCTTT	CASSFRGTEAFF
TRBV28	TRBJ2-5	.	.	TGTGCCAGCAGAGACTGGAGGGAAGAGACCCAGTACTTC	CASRDWREETQYF
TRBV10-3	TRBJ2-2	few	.	TGTGCCATCAGTGGCACTGGGGCCACCGGGGAGCTGTTTTTT	CAISGTGATGELFF